Listed here is a single TCR beta chain. This clone has only one observation. No antigen is known for it. No clone much larger than this one lies a single base away; base qualities are absent. The entry originates in a study of blood T cell repertoires in COVID-19 (dated by TCRdb to the early 2020s). With regard to the full study: ImmuneRACE Cohort 3 recovered participants were defined by two consecutive negative NP/OP PCR tests, healthcare professional clearance, or symptom resolution. The material from the prospective study consisted of cDNA or gDNA derived from T cells, B-cell-depleted T cells, or PBMCs. The repertoires were released in a freely available public database meant as a resource for research on the immune response to SARS-CoV-2. The collaborator samples originated in the United States, Italy and Spain and spanned the acute and convalescent phases of COVID-19. Deeply sampled blood TCRbeta repertoires from subjects exposed to, actively infected with, or recovered from COVID-19 were included in the dataset. A de-identified subject ID, COVID-19 status, age in years and sex were almost always included in the sample metadata. Samples came from the ongoing ImmuneRACE study (first 160 participants) plus 1,254 subjects from 6 global collaborators. HLA class I and class II types, where available, came from metadata supplied by the sample provider rather than from assay-based typing. What the research found in general, with its limitations: How much clinical and demographic metadata was included differed by source and by participant, and the metadata was provided uncurated.

V loses 2 bases of germline sequence and J loses 4 bases, and the interval between the two ends is 17 bases. The germline V gene sets CDR1 to SQVTM and CDR2 to ANQGSEA. From the cysteine through the phenylalanine, the CDR3 covers 16 amino acids. Kept here is only the CDR3 DNA, which spans 48 bases and is read in frame from base 1. Participants in the prospective study were enrolled through a virtual design, were aged about 18 to 90 years, and lived in 24 United States geographic areas. In the prospective study, participants were assigned to cohorts based on the clinical history participants reported in a screening survey and a study questionnaire. In the prospective study, mobile phlebotomists collected whole blood, serum and a nasopharyngeal or oropharyngeal swab from each participant. Participants in the prospective study had the option to provide additional blood draws and questionnaires over an approximately 2-month period. Before DNA extraction, prospective study blood samples were shipped either frozen or at room temperature.

TCRbeta CDR3 regions were amplified from genomic DNA using the immunoSEQ Assay, a bias-controlled multiplex PCR. Per the source publication's procedure: The number of nucleated cells in each sample was estimated by amplification of reference gene primers within the assay. To quantify the absolute abundance of each unique TCRbeta CDR3 rearrangement, sequence reads were collapsed and filtered. For each sample, productive Simpson clonality was calculated as the square root of Simpson's diversity index over productive rearrangements. Not all clones reach the TCRdb copy of this immuneACCESS table, which keeps in-frame sequences only. Checked studies attribute under half of the gap to unresolved V genes and leave the rest unexplained. The D gene and trimming were derived from the DNA, and the V and J assignments and clone size from that table. The sample yields some 200,000 clones; roughly 84% were counted once. The ten biggest clones cover approximately 7.3% of the sample.

The source is a man under 40 in a cohort exposed to, infected with or recovered from COVID-19 (not recorded which). The V and J genes are TRBV29-1 and TRBJ2-2, with a tentative D gene TRBD2 over 5 matching bases. Sequencing input: PBMCs or T cells enriched from blood (not recorded which). The base sequence is TGCAGCGTTGAATCCTGGGGAGAGGTCGGCACCGGGGAGCTGTTTTTT. This yields the protein CSVESWGEVGTGELFF.